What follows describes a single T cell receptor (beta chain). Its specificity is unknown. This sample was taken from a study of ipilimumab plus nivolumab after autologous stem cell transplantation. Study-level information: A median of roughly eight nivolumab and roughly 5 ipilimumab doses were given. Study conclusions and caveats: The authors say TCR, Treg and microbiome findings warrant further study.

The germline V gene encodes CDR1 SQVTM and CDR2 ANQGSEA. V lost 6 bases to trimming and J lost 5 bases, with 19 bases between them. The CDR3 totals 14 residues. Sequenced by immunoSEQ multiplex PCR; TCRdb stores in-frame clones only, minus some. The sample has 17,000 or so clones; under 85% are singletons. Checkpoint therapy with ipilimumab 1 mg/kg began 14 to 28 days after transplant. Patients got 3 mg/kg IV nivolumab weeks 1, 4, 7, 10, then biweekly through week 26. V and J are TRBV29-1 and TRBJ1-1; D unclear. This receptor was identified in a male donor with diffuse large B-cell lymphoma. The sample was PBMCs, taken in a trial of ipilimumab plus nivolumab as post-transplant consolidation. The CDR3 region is CSVELGGGGTEAFF. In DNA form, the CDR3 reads TGCAGCGTGGAATTGGGAGGCGGAGGGACTGAAGCTTTCTTT.